These T cell receptor beta chains were read from a single sample in a study of CD8 T cells in Susac syndrome. MiXCR, run by TCRdb on the immunoSEQ multiplex PCR reads, gives a single entry per CDR3 protein. The table lists fewer than 350,000 distinct CDR3 sequences, 90% to 95% of them singletons. Input material: CD4+ T cells from PBMCs. These receptors originate from a human donor with multiple sclerosis. Each CDR3 is given with its conserved first and last residue. A D gene is named only where the DNA matches it firmly. Rows may omit the clone size; those that give it use once, few, many or a size class.

j_call	v_call	d_call	clone_size	cdr3_aa	cdr3_nt
TRBJ1-1	TRBV12-3/TRBV12-4	NA	NA	CASRQILMRTEAFF	TGTGCCAGCAGGCAAATCCTGATGAGGACTGAAGCTTTCTTT
TRBJ2-7	TRBV19	TRBD1	NA	CASSIGTEAYEQYF	TGTGCCAGTAGTATCGGGACAGAGGCCTACGAGCAGTACTTC
TRBJ1-6	TRBV2	NA	NA	CASSLGNQRNSPLHF	TGTGCCAGCAGTTTGGGGAATCAGAGAAATTCACCCCTCCACTTT
TRBJ1-1	TRBV7-2	NA	NA	CASSSRQRALGTEAFF	TGTGCCAGCAGTTCCCGACAGCGAGCGTTGGGTACTGAAGCTTTCTTT
TRBJ2-7	TRBV4-2	NA	once	CASSQDHGSYEQYF	TGTGCCAGCAGCCAAGATCATGGGAGCTACGAGCAGTACTTC
TRBJ2-5	TRBV2	NA	few	CASRAQETQYF	TGTGCCAGCAGAGCTCAGGAGACCCAGTACTTC
TRBJ1-2	TRBV7-2	NA	NA	CASSSRRDYGYTF	TGTGCCAGCAGCTCTAGACGGGACTATGGCTACACCTTC
TRBJ2-2	TRBV3-1	NA	NA	CASSQRQTRGTGELFF	TGTGCCAGCAGCCAAAGACAGACCAGGGGCACCGGGGAGCTGTTTTTT
TRBJ2-3	TRBV9	NA	NA	CASSVAPRSTDTQYF	TGTGCCAGCAGCGTAGCCCCGAGGAGCACAGATACGCAGTATTTT
TRBJ2-3	TRBV5-4	NA	NA	CASSLPGGTDTQYF	TGTGCCAGCAGCTTGCCCGGGGGCACAGATACGCAGTATTTT
TRBJ2-7	TRBV2	NA	NA	CASRTWGYEQYF	TGTGCCAGCAGAACCTGGGGTTACGAGCAGTACTTC
TRBJ2-3	TRBV7-2	NA	once	CASSLGGTRRDTQYF	TGTGCCAGCAGCTTAGGCGGTACCCGAAGGGATACGCAGTATTTT
TRBJ1-4	TRBV20-1	NA	NA	CSASSPGRASNEKLFF	TGCAGTGCTAGTTCCCCTGGACGGGCGTCTAATGAAAAACTGTTTTTT
TRBJ2-2	TRBV12-3/TRBV12-4	TRBD1	NA	CASSRDRARTGELFF	TGTGCCAGCAGTAGGGACAGGGCGCGCACCGGGGAGCTGTTTTTT
TRBJ2-5	TRBV29-1	TRBD2	NA	CSAGGTRPETQYF	TGCAGCGCGGGGGGGACGCGGCCCGAGACCCAGTACTTC
TRBJ1-2	TRBV25-1	TRBD1	NA	CASSEYLDRGPGGYTF	TGTGCCAGCAGTGAATATCTGGACAGGGGGCCGGGTGGCTACACCTTC
TRBJ2-7	TRBV3-1	NA	NA	CASSQDSLLGDEQYF	TGTGCCAGCAGCCAAGATAGTCTCCTGGGCGACGAGCAGTACTTC
TRBJ2-4	TRBV19	NA	NA	CASSMQGENIQYF	TGTGCCAGTAGTATGCAGGGTGAAAACATTCAGTACTTC
TRBJ1-6	TRBV12-3/TRBV12-4	TRBD1	NA	CASSRGTGNSPLHF	TGTGCCAGCAGCCGAGGGACAGGCAACTCACCCCTCCACTTT
TRBJ1-1	TRBV6-5	NA	NA	CASNDGGALGTEAFF	TGTGCCAGCAACGATGGTGGGGCCTTGGGGACTGAAGCTTTCTTT
TRBJ2-5	TRBV29-1	NA	NA	CSVGIIPQETQYF	TGCAGCGTTGGAATCATACCCCAAGAGACCCAGTACTTC
TRBJ1-2	TRBV5-1	NA	NA	CASSLSTGLNYGYTF	TGCGCCAGCAGCTTGTCGACAGGCCTTAACTATGGCTACACCTTC
TRBJ2-3	TRBV29-1	NA	NA	CSARGGEADTQYF	TGCAGCGCCAGAGGGGGAGAAGCAGATACGCAGTATTTT
TRBJ1-2	TRBV30	NA	NA	CAWSAQGTPYGYTF	TGTGCCTGGAGCGCGCAAGGGACTCCATATGGCTACACCTTC
TRBJ1-2	TRBV20-1	TRBD1	NA	CSARDREKFNYGYTF	TGCAGTGCTAGGGACAGGGAAAAATTTAACTATGGCTACACCTTC
TRBJ1-1	TRBV12-3/TRBV12-4	NA	few	CASRKTLGTEAFF	TGTGCCAGCAGGAAGACACTCGGGACCGAAGCTTTCTTT
TRBJ2-7	TRBV7-8	TRBD2	NA	CASSLLLAGVRNPGEQYF	TGTGCCAGCAGCTTATTGCTAGCGGGAGTCCGAAACCCGGGGGAGCAGTACTTC
TRBJ2-2	TRBV20-1	NA	NA	CSARDDPGDTGELFF	TGCAGTGCTAGAGATGACCCAGGGGACACCGGGGAGCTGTTTTTT
TRBJ2-2	TRBV24-1	TRBD2	NA	CATKLSGTNTGELFF	TGTGCCACCAAGCTTAGCGGGACGAACACCGGGGAGCTGTTTTTT
TRBJ2-5	TRBV18	NA	NA	CASSSTLGFQETQYF	TGTGCCAGCTCATCAACTCTAGGTTTCCAAGAGACCCAGTACTTC
TRBJ2-5	TRBV6-5	TRBD1	NA	CASSYDGQGQETQYF	TGTGCCAGCAGTTACGACGGACAGGGACAAGAGACCCAGTACTTC
TRBJ2-5	TRBV27	TRBD2	NA	CASSLLSGGETQYF	TGTGCCAGCAGTTTACTCTCGGGAGGGGAGACCCAGTACTTC
TRBJ2-7	TRBV11-2	TRBD1	NA	CASSSTAHRGLEQYF	TGTGCCAGCAGCTCCACAGCTCACAGGGGCCTGGAGCAGTACTTC
TRBJ2-3	TRBV11-3	NA	NA	CASSVPPGRRRTDTQYF	TGTGCCAGCAGCGTACCACCGGGACGAAGGCGGACAGATACGCAGTATTTT
TRBJ2-1	TRBV12-3/TRBV12-4	TRBD2	NA	CASRGTSEYNEQFF	TGTGCCAGCAGAGGGACTAGCGAATACAATGAGCAGTTCTTC
TRBJ1-6	TRBV3-1	NA	NA	CASSQAAANSPLHF	TGTGCCAGCAGCCAAGCGGCAGCAAATTCACCCCTCCACTTT
TRBJ2-5	TRBV18	TRBD1	few	CASSLTGTEETQYF	TGTGCCAGCTCCCTCACCGGGACAGAAGAGACCCAGTACTTC